This TCR beta chain is from a study of beta chain features in type 1 diabetes. V was clipped by 1 base and J by 5 bases, with 14 bases between them. CDR1 is SGDLS and CDR2 is YYNGEE in the germline V gene. This CDR3 has 15 amino acids. This clone was seen only a few times. TCRB transcripts that were expressed got sequenced, as all of the isolated RNA had been reverse transcribed. Sequencing of naive, central memory and regulatory T cell samples gave an average of roughly 3.4 million reads. The table came from immunoSEQ multiplex PCR; TCRdb's copy has only in-frame clones and leaves some out. The sample has about 290,000 clones; about 8% are singletons.

This TCR was sampled from a young woman in good health. Sequenced input: central memory CD4+ T cells from blood. The V and J genes are TRBV9 and TRBJ2-3; tentatively, D is TRBD2 (5 bases). The CDR3 nucleotides read TGTGCCAGCAGCGTATATAGCGAGAAGGGAGATACGCAGTATTTT. Amino acid sequence: CASSVYSEKGDTQYF. The variable domain in full, with the rest retrieved from reference TRBV9 and TRBJ2-3, is DSGVTQTPKHLITATGQRVTLRCSPRSGDLSVYWYQQSLDQGLQFLIQYYNGEERAKGNILERFSAQQFPDLHSELNLSSLELGDSALYFCASSVYSEKGDTQYFGPGTRLTVL.